Listed below are T cell receptor beta chains from one sample, sequenced in a study of T cells in localized non-small cell lung cancer. The repertoire was sequenced with immunoSEQ multiplex PCR; TCRdb's copy has only in-frame clones and lacks some. This sample has approximately 23,000 clones; 88% occur once, and the top ten carry roughly 6%. The specimen was PBMCs, collected before any cancer treatment. The receptors derive from a man aged 40 to 70 with stage II lung adenocarcinoma. Both conserved end residues are part of each CDR3. The D gene is left open where the match is weak. Clone size is given for some rows only: seen once, a few or many times, or a class if the clone is expanded.

- - TRBJ1-1 TRBV6-6 13 TGTGCCAGCAGTTACTCGGCTGGGACTGAAGCTTTCTTT CASSYSAGTEAFF
- - TRBJ2-7 TRBV6-5 14 TGTGCCAGCAGTTACTCCGGGGTCTCCTACGAGCAGTACTTC CASSYSGVSYEQYF
- - TRBJ1-1 TRBV30 13 TGTGCCTGGGGGAGGACACCGAACACTGAAGCTTTCTTT CAWGRTPNTEAFF
- - TRBJ2-3 TRBV28 11 TGTGCCAGCGTTAGCGGACTTGCGCAGTATTTT CASVSGLAQYF
- - TRBJ2-1 TRBV10-1 12 TGCGCCAGCAGTGCTCCCTCCAATGAGCAGTTCTTC CASSAPSNEQFF
- - TRBJ2-2 TRBV10-3 18 TGTGCCATCAGTGCTACGGAGGTGCGGGTTGCGAACACCGGGGAGCTGTTTTTT CAISATEVRVANTGELFF
TRBD2 - TRBJ2-1 TRBV10-1 17 TGCGCCAGCAGTGAGCCCGTAGCGGGAGGTCCCTACAATGAGCAGTTCTTC CASSEPVAGGPYNEQFF
TRBD1 - TRBJ2-3 TRBV7-9 15 TGTGCCAGCAGGTCTACAGGGGTTAACCGAGATACGCAGTATTTT CASRSTGVNRDTQYF
TRBD2 - TRBJ2-3 TRBV28 14 TGTGCCAGCGCTACTAGCGGGGGTGGGGATACGCAGTATTTT CASATSGGGDTQYF
TRBD2 - TRBJ2-1 TRBV7-2 12 TGTGCCAGCAGCCCTAGCGGGGGCTTTGGGTTCTTC CASSPSGGFGFF
TRBD1 - TRBJ1-1 TRBV7-9 14 TGTGCCAGCAGCCCAGGACAGGGTATAACTGAAGCTTTCTTT CASSPGQGITEAFF
- - TRBJ2-4 TRBV18 13 TGTGCCAGCTCACGGGACGAGCAAAACATTCAGTACTTC CASSRDEQNIQYF
- - TRBJ2-3 TRBV19 16 TGTGCCAGTAGTCCTGAAGTCGTAACAGCGACAGATACGCAGTATTTT CASSPEVVTATDTQYF
- - TRBJ1-2 TRBV4-3 13 TGCGCCAGCAGCCAAGATCGCGTGAATGGCTACACCTTC CASSQDRVNGYTF
TRBD1 - TRBJ1-1 TRBV5-1 15 TGCGCCAGCAGCTTGGGCGGGACAGGGTTCACTGAAGCTTTCTTT CASSLGGTGFTEAFF
- - TRBJ2-7 TRBV7-6 14 TGTGCCAGCAGCTTATTGGGTTATAGCGACGAGCAGTACTTC CASSLLGYSDEQYF
- - TRBJ2-7 TRBV5-1 14 TGCGCCAGCAGCCATGACAGGTTCCCCTACGAGCAGTACTTC CASSHDRFPYEQYF
- - TRBJ1-1 TRBV2 11 TGTGCCAGCAGAATTGGCACTGAAGCTTTCTTT CASRIGTEAFF
TRBD2 - TRBJ2-1 TRBV18 18 TGTGCCAGCTCATCGGGACTAGCGGGAGTGCCTACAATCGGTGAGCAGTTCTTC CASSSGLAGVPTIGEQFF
TRBD1 - TRBJ2-4 TRBV5-1 13 TGCGCCAGCAGAAGGACAGGGGAGAACATTCAGTACTTC CASRRTGENIQYF
- - TRBJ2-3 TRBV2 14 TGTGCCAGCAGTCAGGACAGCTGGGGGGATACGCAGTATTTT CASSQDSWGDTQYF
- - TRBJ1-5 TRBV10-3 13 TGTGCCATCAGTGAGGAGGGGACTCAGCCCCAGCATTTT CAISEEGTQPQHF
TRBD2 - TRBJ2-7 TRBV7-8 15 TGTGCCAGCAGCCCGAGGACTAGCGGGAGTGGCGAGCAGTACTTC CASSPRTSGSGEQYF
- - TRBJ1-3 TRBV5-1 16 TGCGCCAGCAGCTGGACATACCTTGGTTCTGGAAACACCATATATTTT CASSWTYLGSGNTIYF
- - TRBJ1-2 TRBV19 12 TGTGCCAGTAGTATGAGGGAGGGAGGCTACACCTTC CASSMREGGYTF
- - TRBJ1-1 TRBV6-1 13 TGTGCCAGCATAGGGGGACCGAACACTGAAGCTTTCTTT CASIGGPNTEAFF
TRBD2 - TRBJ2-7 TRBV10-3 19 TGTGCCATCAGGGGGCAAGGGCTAGCGGGGGTTTCCCTCTCCTACGAGCAGTACTTC CAIRGQGLAGVSLSYEQYF
TRBD1 - TRBJ2-1 TRBV5-1 15 TGCGCCAGCAGCCCCCGACAGGGGGAGTACAATGAGCAGTTCTTC CASSPRQGEYNEQFF
TRBD2 - TRBJ2-2 TRBV29-1 13 TGCAGCGTTCGAGCGGGGGGGCCCGGGGAGCTGTTTTTT CSVRAGGPGELFF
- - TRBJ2-3 TRBV15 14 TGTGCCACCAGCAGTTACAGGAACACAGATACGCAGTATTTT CATSSYRNTDTQYF
- - TRBJ2-7 TRBV6-5 13 TGTGCCAGCAGTCCCCCGGAGCCGCGGGAGCAGTACTTC CASSPPEPREQYF
- - TRBJ2-2 TRBV7-9 15 TGTGCCAGCAGCCCGTTAGGATTCAACACCGGGGAGCTGTTTTTT CASSPLGFNTGELFF
- - TRBJ1-2 TRBV29-1 13 TGCAGCGGAGGGGAGCAGGGATCGGGTGGCTACACCTTC CSGGEQGSGGYTF
- - TRBJ1-1 TRBV2 14 TGTGCCAGGACCGGGGAGGGGCGCGGGGATGAAGCTTTCTTT CARTGEGRGDEAFF
- - TRBJ1-5 TRBV19 15 TGTGCCAGTAGTAACGGGGTTTATAGCAATCAGCCCCAGCATTTT CASSNGVYSNQPQHF
- - TRBJ1-4 TRBV28 15 TGTGCCAGCAGGGGGGGGACATTCCAAACTGAAAAACTGTTTTTT CASRGGTFQTEKLFF
TRBD1 - TRBJ2-1 TRBV23-1 15 TGCGCCAGCAGTCAATCGGGGACAGGGGTCAATGAGCAGTTCTTC CASSQSGTGVNEQFF
- once TRBJ2-2 TRBV30 13 TGTGCCTGGAGATGGGGTGATTCCGGGGAGCTGTTTTTT CAWRWGDSGELFF
TRBD2 - TRBJ2-1 TRBV5-1 16 TGCGCCAGCAGCCCGACTAGCCGGAGCTCCTACAATGAGCAGTTCTTC CASSPTSRSSYNEQFF
TRBD1 - TRBJ1-2 TRBV28 15 TGTGCCAGCAGTCCTACCGCAGGGGGGGCGTATGGCTACACCTTC CASSPTAGGAYGYTF
- - TRBJ1-1 TRBV6-6 13 TGTGCCAGCAGTTTCATACAAAACACTGAAGCTTTCTTT CASSFIQNTEAFF
TRBD2 - TRBJ2-1 TRBV7-8 16 TGTGCCAGCAGCTCCTCTAGCGGGACTGCCTACAATGAGCAGTTCTTC CASSSSSGTAYNEQFF
- - TRBJ2-3 TRBV27 14 TGTGCCAGCAGTTTATCGCAGGCCACAGATACGCAGTATTTT CASSLSQATDTQYF
TRBD1 - TRBJ1-6 TRBV25-1 15 TGTGCCAGCAGCCTGGGGGGACAGCATAATTCACCCCTCCACTTT CASSLGGQHNSPLHF
- - TRBJ1-2 TRBV27 17 TGTGCCAGCAGTCCTATTATCCATTCTGAGGGGGTCTATGGCTACACCTTC CASSPIIHSEGVYGYTF
TRBD1 - TRBJ1-2 TRBV10-2 16 TGCGCCAGCAGTGACGGGACAGGGTCCCTAAACTATGGCTACACCTTC CASSDGTGSLNYGYTF
TRBD2 - TRBJ2-1 TRBV19 18 TGTGCCAGTAGTAAGGGACTAGCGGGTGGGAGCTCCTACAATGAGCAGTTCTTC CASSKGLAGGSSYNEQFF
- few TRBJ1-1 TRBV7-9 13 TGTGCCAGCAGCTTGGGACAGAACACTGAAGCTTTCTTT CASSLGQNTEAFF
TRBD2 - TRBJ2-3 TRBV30 15 TGTGCCTGGAGTGTGGGACTAGCGAGCACAGATACGCAGTATTTT CAWSVGLASTDTQYF
- - TRBJ2-2 TRBV14 16 TGTGCCAGCAGCCAAGATCGGGGGACGAACACCGGGGAGCTGTTTTTT CASSQDRGTNTGELFF
- - TRBJ1-3 TRBV10-3 16 TGTGCCATCAGTGAGCCTCAGGGAAAGGTTGGAAACACCATATATTTT CAISEPQGKVGNTIYF
- - TRBJ1-2 TRBV10-3 11 TGTGCCATCAGTATTAACTATGGCTACACCTTC CAISINYGYTF
- - TRBJ1-4 TRBV30 16 TGTGCCTGGAGTTTAAGTAGACAGCGTTTTAATGAAAAACTGTTTTTT CAWSLSRQRFNEKLFF
- - TRBJ1-2 TRBV11-2 14 TGTGCCAGCACCCCGACAGGATCTAACTATGGCTACACCTTC CASTPTGSNYGYTF
TRBD1 - TRBJ1-1 TRBV4-1 16 TGCGCCAGCAGCCAGGTTAGACAGGGGGCGTTCTCTGAAGCTTTCTTT CASSQVRQGAFSEAFF
TRBD1 few TRBJ1-2 TRBV19 13 TGTGCCAGTAGAGGACAGGGGTACTATGGCTACACCTTC CASRGQGYYGYTF
- - TRBJ2-2 TRBV7-9 15 TGTGCCAGCAGCTTACAGGCCCCGAACACCGGGGAGCTGTTTTTT CASSLQAPNTGELFF
- - TRBJ2-3 TRBV19 13 TGTGCCAGTAGTTTCCAGAGGGCAGATACGCAGTATTTT CASSFQRADTQYF
TRBD2 - TRBJ2-3 TRBV27 19 TGTGCCAGCAGTTTCCTCGGGACTAGCGGGGGCTTTAGCACAGATACGCAGTATTTT CASSFLGTSGGFSTDTQYF
TRBD1 - TRBJ2-7 TRBV6-5 14 TGTGCCAGCAGAACCGGGACAGGGGCCTACGAGCAGTACTTC CASRTGTGAYEQYF